Shown below are 16 T cell receptor beta chains from a single sample sequenced in a study of blood T cells in healthy people across ages. A second roughly 7 to 11 cycle PCR used barcoded and J-beta primers. Via MiXCR, TCRdb re-called the 5' RACE reads, giving one row per CDR3 protein. This sample has roughly 680,000 distinct CDR3 sequences, with around 20% found just once. The sequenced sample consisted of blood. The receptors stem from a man between 65 and 80 years old in good health.

This clonotype was counted a few times. V is TRBV29-1 and J is TRBJ2-5, with D uncertain. The CDR3 has 12 amino acids. The V gene lost 5 bases and the J gene lost 2 bases, with 9 bases spanning the gap. CDR1 and CDR2 from the germline V gene are SQVTM and ANQGSEA. This chain's CDR3 is CSVIPSQETQYF. The CDR3 coding sequence is TGCAGCGTTATACCGAGTCAAGAGACCCAGTACTTC.

J is TRBJ2-4 and V is TRBV6-1; 7 bases align to TRBD1. CDR3 length equals 14 residues. From germline, CDR1 is MNHNS and CDR2 SASEGT. The V segment lost 10 bases and the J segment 3 bases; nucleotides outside the gene matches: 9. DNA for the CDR3: TGTGCCACGTCTCCCGGGACAGTCAAAAACATTCAGTACTTC. This gives the protein CATSPGTVKNIQYF.

This clonotype came up a few times. The J gene is TRBJ2-5, the V gene TRBV5-4; D call uncertain. The V end lost 0 bases, the J end lost 1 base, and 7 bases lay between the germline ends. The CDR3 sequence is 14 residues long. Germline values: CDR1 SGHNT, CDR2 YYREEE (reference sequence). CDR3 amino acids: CASSLETVQETQYF. The CDR3 DNA reads as TGTGCCAGCAGCTTGGAGACGGTCCAAGAGACCCAGTACTTC.

In this sample, this clonotype turned up a few times. The CDR3 loop is CASSQDRSGTSAYNEQFF. Here the CDR3 DNA reads TGCGCCAGCAGCCAAGATCGAAGTGGGACTAGCGCGTACAATGAGCAGTTCTTC. This sequence joins TRBV4-1 and TRBJ2-1; TRBD2 aligns across 10 bases. Germline V gene sequence: CDR1 MGHRA, CDR2 YSYEKL. The V and J ends lost 0 bases and 4 bases, in that order; junction bases with no gene match: 9. The CDR3 is made up of 18 amino acids.

This clonotype was recorded a few times. This chain joins TRBV15 and TRBJ1-5; TRBD1 might be the D (6 bases). Trimming removed 4 bases from V and 5 bases from J, with 12 bases in between. The length of the CDR3 is 14 residues. Germline CDR1 is LNHNV and CDR2 is YYDKDF (reference sequence). CDR3 amino acids: CATSTQGWDQPQHF. The CDR3 region has the DNA TGTGCCACCAGCACCCAGGGGTGGGATCAGCCCCAGCATTTT.

With respect to this clonotype: The conserved phenylalanine or tryptophan normally closing the CDR3 is absent here, so this likely arose from a read error. V usage is TRBV7-2 and J usage is TRBJ2-4, with 7 bases matching TRBD1. Germline V gene lookup returns CDR1 SGHTA and CDR2 FQGNSA. V trimming: 5 bases; J trimming: 3 bases; junction bases outside the gene matches: 4. The CDR3 length is 14 residues. For the CDR3, the DNA is TGTGCCAGCAGCATGGGACAGCGCAAAAACATTCAGTACCTC. Translated, it gives CASSMGQRKNIQYL.

In this sample, this clonotype turned up a few times. The chain recombines TRBV6-1 with TRBJ2-2; 13 nucleotides match TRBD2. This CDR3 is 20 amino acids long. The germline V gene has CDR1 MNHNS and CDR2 SASEGT. V was pared by 6 bases and J by 3 bases, with 16 bases of the junction left unmatched. The chain's CDR3 is CASRPRIGLAGVHDTGELFF. In nucleotides, the CDR3 is TGTGCCAGCAGACCGCGAATAGGACTAGCGGGAGTTCACGACACCGGGGAGCTGTTTTTT.

The genes are TRBV29-1 and TRBJ2-5; 8 positions match TRBD2. After removal of 7 bases from V and 9 bases from J, the junction contained 10 bases not matched to a gene. Germline V lookup: CDR1 SQVTM, CDR2 ANQGSEA. The CDR3 has 12 residues. CDR3 loop: CSAETSAVAQYF. The CDR3 region has the DNA TGCAGCGCCGAGACTAGCGCGGTGGCCCAGTACTTC.

This clonotype was recorded a few times. The chain couples TRBV15 to TRBJ2-5; 10 nucleotides align to TRBD2. The V and J ends lost 0 bases and 1 base, in that order; junction bases with no gene match: 5. The germline V gene encodes CDR1 LNHNV and CDR2 YYDKDF (reference sequence). The CDR3 spans 17 residues. The CDR3 spells CATSRESLAGVQETQYF. As DNA, the CDR3 is TGTGCCACCAGCAGAGAGAGTCTAGCGGGGGTCCAAGAGACCCAGTACTTC.

The rearrangement uses TRBV5-6 and TRBJ1-4; D might be TRBD1 (6 bases). Germline CDR1 SGHDT, CDR2 YYEEEE. Trimming pared 4 bases from V and 8 bases from J, leaving 12 bases between. The CDR3 runs 13 residues. The CDR3 DNA sequence: TGTGCCAGCAGCCCAGGGGTGGGGGAAAAACTGTTTTTT. Amino acids: CASSPGVGEKLFF.

This clonotype was counted between two and nine times. The V and J genes are TRBV3-1 and TRBJ1-3, with D perhaps TRBD1 (5 bases). The CDR3 extends over 17 amino acids. Trimming cost V 2 bases and J 0 bases, with 14 bases left between them. CDR1 is LGHDT, CDR2 YNNKEL, per germline (reference sequence). The CDR3 bases are TGTGCCAGCAGCCAACGGTGGGGGGGATACTCTGGAAACACCATATATTTT. Protein: CASSQRWGGYSGNTIYF. The variable domain in full, with the rest retrieved from reference TRBV3-1 and TRBJ1-3, is DTAVSQTPKYLVTQMGNDKSIKCEQNLGHDTMYWYKQDSKKFLKIMFSYNNKELIINETVPNRFSPKSPDKAHLNLHINSLELGDSAVYFCASSQRWGGYSGNTIYFGEGSWLTVV.

V is TRBV10-3 and J is TRBJ2-3, with D maybe TRBD2 (7 bases). V gave up 4 bases and J gave up 2 bases, with 16 bases separating them. Germline V gene lookup returns CDR1 ENHRY and CDR2 SYGVKD. CDR3 length: 16 amino acids. CDR3 DNA: TGTGCCATCAGTGGCGGGGGCGTTATCCTCACAGATACGCAGTATTTT. Protein: CAISGGGVILTDTQYF.

This chain connects TRBV20-1 to TRBJ2-5, with D possibly matching TRBD1 (6 bases). The V end was cut by 6 bases, the J end by 2 bases, with 13 bases between. Germline-derived CDR1 and CDR2 are DFQATT and SNEGSKA (reference sequence). CDR3 length equals 13 residues. The CDR3 region has the DNA TGCAGTGCGGTAGACAGGACACAAGAGACCCAGTACTTC. The encoded protein is CSAVDRTQETQYF.

The chain uses TRBV6-6 and TRBJ1-1; 8 nucleotides match TRBD1. Unmatched junction bases numbered 7, after V lost 7 bases and J lost 0 bases. The CDR3 runs to 15 residues. Germline CDR1 and CDR2: MNHNY and SVGAGI (reference sequence). The CDR3 here is CASTQDRAVNTEAFF. CDR3 sequence (DNA): TGTGCCAGCACCCAGGACAGGGCGGTGAACACTGAAGCTTTCTTT.

Ten or more counts support this clonotype. The CDR3 is CASSYGQTETNEKLFF. The CDR3 nucleotides are TGTGCCAGCAGTTACGGGCAGACTGAAACTAATGAAAAACTGTTTTTT. The chain is built from TRBV6-6 and TRBJ1-4, with D unclear. CDR1 is MNHNY, CDR2 SVGAGI, per germline (reference sequence). This CDR3 is built from 16 residues. Between the trimmed V and J ends, which lost 2 bases and 1 base, there was a span of 11 bases.

This chain joins TRBV28 and TRBJ2-2; D is perhaps TRBD1 (5 bases). Germline V gene data show CDR1 as MDHEN and CDR2 as SYDVKM. The germline V and J ends were trimmed by 8 bases and 0 bases, with 10 bases remaining between them. This CDR3 spans 14 amino acids. CDR3 residues: CASRQDTNTGELFF. For the CDR3, the DNA is TGTGCCAGCCGCCAGGACACGAACACCGGGGAGCTGTTTTTT.